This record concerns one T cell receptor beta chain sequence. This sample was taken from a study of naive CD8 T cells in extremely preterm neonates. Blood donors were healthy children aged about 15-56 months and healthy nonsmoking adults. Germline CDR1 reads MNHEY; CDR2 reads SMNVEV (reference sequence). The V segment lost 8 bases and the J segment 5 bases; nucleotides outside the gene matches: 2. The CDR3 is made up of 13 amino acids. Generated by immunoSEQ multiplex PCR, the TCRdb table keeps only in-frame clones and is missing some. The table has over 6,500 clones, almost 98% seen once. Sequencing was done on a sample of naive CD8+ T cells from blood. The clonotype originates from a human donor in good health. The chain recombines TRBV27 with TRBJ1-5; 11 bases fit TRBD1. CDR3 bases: TGTGCCAGCGGACAGGGGGCACATCAGCCCCAGCATTTT. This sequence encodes CASGQGAHQPQHF.